Listed here are 21 T cell receptor beta chains from one sample, sequenced in a study of blood T cell repertoires in COVID-19. TCRdb's table, derived via immunoSEQ multiplex PCR, lists solely in-frame clones and lacks some. This table has 13,000 to 15,000 clones, approximately 92% appearing once. The sequencing input was peripheral blood. The receptors were sampled from a human donor with active COVID-19. The donor label of this sample is uncertain.

This chain connects TRBV1 to TRBJ2-1; TRBD2, as called in the table, went unchecked against the DNA. TRBV1 is a documented pseudogene. CDR3 length: 16 amino acids. The CDR3: CTSSQDGAGGYNEQFF. The CDR3 nucleotides read TGCACCAGCAGCCAAGACGGAGCGGGAGGCTACAATGAGCAGTTCTTC.

This clone was seen a handful of times. The V and J genes are TRBV5-1 and TRBJ2-7; D is possibly TRBD1 (5 bases). V lost 4 bases to trimming and J lost 0 bases, with 14 bases between them. Per germline, CDR1 SGHRS and CDR2 YFSETQ. The CDR3 is 15 residues long. CDR3 sequence: CASSPGHGSSYEQYF. The CDR3 coding sequence is TGCGCCAGCAGCCCTGGACACGGAAGCTCCTACGAGCAGTACTTC.

This clone was detected only once. The chain employs TRBV25-1 and TRBJ2-2; D might be TRBD2 (5 bases). The ends were cut back, 4 bases at V and 1 base at J, with 10 bases in the middle. The CDR3 covers 15 residues. Germline CDR1 MGHDK, CDR2 SYGVNS. CDR3 loop: CASSGGIQNTGELFF. CDR3 bases: TGTGCCAGCAGTGGAGGGATCCAGAACACCGGGGAGCTGTTTTTT. Combining the CDR3 with reference TRBV25-1 and TRBJ2-2 gives the whole variable domain EADIYQTPRYLVIGTGKKITLECSQTMGHDKMYWYQQDPGMELHLIHYSYGVNSTEKGDLSSESTVSRIRTEHFPLTLESARPSHTSQYLCASSGGIQNTGELFFGEGSRLTVL.

The chain has TRBV6-6 and TRBJ1-1; D may be TRBD1 (6 bases). There are 13 residues in the CDR3. Looked up from germline, CDR1 is MNHNY and CDR2 is SVGAGI (reference sequence). Trimming pared 6 bases from V and 4 bases from J, leaving 12 bases between. The CDR3 is CASRGQQGTEAFF. Written as DNA, the CDR3 is TGTGCCAGCAGAGGCCAACAGGGCACTGAAGCTTTCTTT.

The table lists this clone with a count of one. The chain employs TRBV2 and TRBJ1-5; perhaps TRBD1 as D (5 bases). This CDR3 contains 16 residues. Germline V gives CDR1 SNHLY, CDR2 FYNNEI. The V and J ends lost 3 bases and 6 bases respectively, with 18 bases between them. CDR3 in amino acids: CASSEVGQVAAQPQHF. CDR3 bases: TGTGCCAGCAGTGAGGTCGGACAAGTAGCTGCTCAGCCCCAGCATTTT.

This clone has only one observation. The chain combines TRBV19 with TRBJ2-1, with TRBD2 as a possible D gene (6 bases). With 6 bases removed from V and 4 bases from J, the gap between germline ends came to 16 bases. Germline V lookup: CDR1 LNHDA, CDR2 SQIVND (reference sequence). The length of the CDR3 is 15 residues. The DNA for the CDR3 is TGTGCCAGTAGAACCGGGACTGCGGCGTACAATGAGCAGTTCTTC. Amino acid sequence: CASRTGTAAYNEQFF.

V is TRBV9 and J is TRBJ1-4; 8 bases are shared with TRBD1. V lost 2 bases to trimming and J lost 3 bases; unmatched junction nucleotides: 3. The CDR3 sequence is 15 residues long. Germline loops: CDR1 SGDLS, CDR2 YYNGEE. CDR3 sequence (DNA): TGTGCCAGCAGCGTCTGGGACAGGCCTAATGAAAAACTGTTTTTT. The encoded protein is CASSVWDRPNEKLFF.

This rearrangement joins TRBV5-6 to TRBJ2-7; tentative D call: TRBD2 (5 bases). Germline V lookup: CDR1 SGHDT, CDR2 YYEEEE. The CDR3 loop spans 16 amino acids. V was shortened by 1 base and J by 7 bases, with 21 bases between the two germline ends. CDR3 sequence reads: CASSLKVGSVPTEQYF. The CDR3 nucleotides are TGTGCCAGCAGCTTGAAGGTAGGGAGTGTCCCTACAGAGCAGTACTTC.

The chain links TRBV11-2 to TRBJ2-5; D is ambiguous. This CDR3 is 16 amino acids long. Germline V lookup: CDR1 SGHAT, CDR2 FQNNGV. Trimming took 2 bases from V and 2 from J, leaving 15 bases between them. Written as DNA, the CDR3 is TGTGCCAGCAGCTTACTGCTTAATGGAGTACAAGAGACCCAGTACTTC. Protein sequence: CASSLLLNGVQETQYF.

The J gene is TRBJ2-3, the V gene TRBV19; the match to TRBD2 covers 10 bases. V shed 5 bases, J shed 2 bases, and the junction held 7 bases outside the gene matches. The CDR3 sequence is 16 residues long. Germline CDR1 LNHDA, CDR2 SQIVND (reference sequence). As DNA, the CDR3 is TGTGCCAGTAGTCCATGGACTAGCGGCGTCACAGATACGCAGTATTTT. It codes for CASSPWTSGVTDTQYF.

The rearrangement links TRBV27 to TRBJ1-4; TRBD1 might be the D (5 bases). V lost 4 bases to trimming and J lost 2 bases, with 20 bases between them. CDR3 size: 18 residues. Germline CDR1 is MNHEY and CDR2 is SMNVEV (reference sequence). This CDR3 is CASSSLRTSRSTNEKLFF. The CDR3 DNA reads TGTGCCAGCAGTTCTCTCCGGACATCGCGCTCTACTAATGAAAAACTGTTTTTT.

The chain uses TRBV5-1 and TRBJ1-4, with 7 positions matching TRBD1. CDR3 length equals 14 residues. Germline V gives CDR1 SGHRS, CDR2 YFSETQ. V was clipped by 3 bases and J by 4 bases; unmatched bases: 3. The CDR3 spells CASSWGQNNEKLFF. CDR3 nucleotide sequence: TGCGCCAGCAGCTGGGGACAGAATAATGAAAAACTGTTTTTT.

The CDR3 is CASGPYRGLAYNEQFF. DNA of the CDR3: TGTGCTAGTGGTCCCTACCGAGGACTAGCTTACAATGAGCAGTTCTTC. The V call is TRBV12-5, the J call TRBJ2-1; 8 nucleotides agree with TRBD2. V lost 5 bases, J lost 4 bases, and 10 bases stayed unmatched. The CDR3 is made up of 16 amino acids. In germline, CDR1 is LGHNT, CDR2 FRNRAP.

This chain links TRBV9 with TRBJ2-5; 7 bases are a match to TRBD2. The CDR3 runs to 15 residues. CDR1 is SGDLS, CDR2 YYNGEE, per germline. V was clipped by 0 bases and J by 5 bases; unmatched bases: 7. This CDR3 reads CASSVGAGSQETQYF. The CDR3, as DNA: TGTGCCAGCAGCGTAGGAGCGGGGTCCCAGGAGACCCAGTACTTC.

The rearrangement uses TRBV2 and TRBJ1-2; tentatively, D is TRBD1 (6 bases). This CDR3 contains 14 residues. Germline V lookup: CDR1 SNHLY, CDR2 FYNNEI. With 7 bases removed from V and 4 bases from J, the gap between germline ends came to 16 bases. The CDR3 region has the DNA TGTGCCAGCAAAGAGGGGGGGGAGGCCTATGGCTACACCTTC. Translating it yields CASKEGGEAYGYTF.

The J gene is TRBJ2-3, the V gene TRBV6-5; 9 bases line up with TRBD2. The V and J ends lost 2 bases and 5 bases, in that order; junction bases with no gene match: 5. This CDR3 spans 15 amino acids. CDR1 MNHEY and CDR2 SVGAGI come from the germline V gene. CDR3 sequence: CASSYRRGRGDTQYF. The CDR3 nucleotides are TGTGCCAGCAGTTACCGACGCGGGAGGGGAGATACGCAGTATTTT.

This clone occurred a few times. The chain combines TRBV4-1 with TRBJ1-2; no definite D call. The CDR3 extends over 16 amino acids. With 0 bases removed from V and 8 bases from J, the gap between germline ends came to 19 bases. Looked up from germline, CDR1 is MGHRA and CDR2 is YSYEKL. The CDR3 spells CASSQDVARRVEGYTF. The CDR3 region has the DNA TGCGCCAGCAGCCAAGATGTAGCCAGACGAGTAGAGGGCTACACCTTC.

The chain is built from TRBV6-5 and TRBJ2-7; 11 bases line up with TRBD2. This CDR3 is 14 amino acids long. Trimming took 8 bases from V and 0 from J; bases not matched to a gene: 3. CDR1 is MNHEY, CDR2 SVGAGI, per germline. The DNA of the CDR3 is TGTGCCAGCCAGGGACTAGCGGACTCCTACGAGCAGTACTTC. Protein product: CASQGLADSYEQYF.

The rearrangement links TRBV28 to TRBJ2-1; D gene ambiguous. V shed 2 bases and J shed 4 bases, with 9 bases lying between them. The V gene's germline CDR1 is MDHEN and CDR2 SYDVKM. The CDR3 has 14 amino acids. The CDR3 spells CASSLAAVYNEQFF. The CDR3 DNA follows: TGTGCCAGCAGTTTAGCGGCCGTTTACAATGAGCAGTTCTTC.

The chain employs TRBV3-1 (or the pseudogene TRBV3-2) and TRBJ2-7; 9 positions agree with TRBD2. With V trimmed by 4 bases and J by 3 bases, 7 bases remained unmatched. The CDR3 runs to 15 residues. Germline V CDR1 and CDR2: LGHDT, YNNKEL (reference sequence). This CDR3 is CASSPFGTSNYEQYF. In nucleotides, the CDR3 is TGTGCCAGCAGCCCTTTTGGGACTAGCAACTACGAGCAGTACTTC.

The chain is built from TRBV6-1 and TRBJ1-5; no definite D call. V shed 1 base and J shed 3 bases, with 4 bases lying between them. The CDR3 spans 13 residues. The germline V gene encodes CDR1 MNHNS and CDR2 SASEGT. DNA of the CDR3: TGTGCCAGCAGTGAAGGACTCAATCAGCCCCAGCATTTT. This codes for CASSEGLNQPQHF.